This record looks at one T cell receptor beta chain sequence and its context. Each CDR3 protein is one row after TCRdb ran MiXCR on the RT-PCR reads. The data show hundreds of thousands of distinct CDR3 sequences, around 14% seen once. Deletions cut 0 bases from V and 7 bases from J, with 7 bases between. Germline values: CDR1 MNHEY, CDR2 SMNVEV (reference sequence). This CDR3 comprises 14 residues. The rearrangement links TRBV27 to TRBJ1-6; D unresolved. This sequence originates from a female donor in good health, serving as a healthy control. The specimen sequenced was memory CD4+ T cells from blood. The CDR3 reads CASSLSWRNSPLHF. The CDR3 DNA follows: TGTGCCAGCAGTTTATCGTGGCGGAATTCACCCCTCCACTTT.